This T cell receptor (beta chain) was found in a study of shared clonotypes between healthy human individuals. Findings and caveats of the study: An anticipated effect of sequencing depth on clonotype sharing among donors was recognized.

A word on this clone: Its antigen is not identified.

Replicate PCRs run on sorted subsets employed approximately 180 ng DNA, some 33,000 T cell genomes. Clones were sequenced by immunoSEQ multiplex PCR, and TCRdb holds only the in-frame ones, with some missing. In the table there are hundreds of thousands of clones, roughly 95% of which are singletons. CD45RO-negative CD8 cells positively selected for CCR7 made up the naive population, which excluded terminally differentiated effector memory CD45RA+ cells. None of the donors, who were healthy HIV-negative adults, had recently had acute infections or vaccinations. The receptor was isolated from a woman aged 25-40 years in good health. The specimen sequenced was naive CD8+ T cells sorted from blood.

The DNA for the CDR3 is TGTGCCAGCACACCGGGACTAGCGGTATACAATGAGCAGTTCTTC. Amino acid sequence: CASTPGLAVYNEQFF. The rearrangement uses TRBV9 and TRBJ2-1, with 11 bases that match TRBD2. There are 15 residues in the CDR3. The J segment lost 4 bases and the V segment lost 6 bases, leaving 6 bases of the junction unmatched. Germline CDR1 is SGDLS and CDR2 is YYNGEE.